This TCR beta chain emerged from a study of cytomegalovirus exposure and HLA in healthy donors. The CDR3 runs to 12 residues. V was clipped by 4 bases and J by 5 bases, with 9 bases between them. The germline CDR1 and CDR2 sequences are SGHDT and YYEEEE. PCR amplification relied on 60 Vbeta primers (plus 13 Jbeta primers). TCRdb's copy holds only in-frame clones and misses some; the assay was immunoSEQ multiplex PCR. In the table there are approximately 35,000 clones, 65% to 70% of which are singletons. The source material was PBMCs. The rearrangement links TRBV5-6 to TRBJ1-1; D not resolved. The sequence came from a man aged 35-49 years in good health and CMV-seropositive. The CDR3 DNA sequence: TGTGCCAGCAGCGAAACGGGAACTGAAGCTTTCTTT. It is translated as CASSETGTEAFF.